A single sample gave rise to the 28 T cell receptor beta chains below, sequenced in a study of shared clonotypes between healthy human individuals. Some clones are missing from TCRdb's copy, which holds only in-frame ones; the method was immunoSEQ multiplex PCR. The table lists 2 million to 3 million clones, 90% to 95% of them singletons. The sample taken for sequencing was naive CD4+ T cells from PBMCs. The subset denotes: CD45RA+ positively selected. The receptors stem from a young man in good health. Some clones in this sample may be carry-over from other donors' samples.

V and J are TRBV27 and TRBJ2-5, with 11 bases aligning to TRBD1. Germline trimming cut 5 bases from V and 2 bases from J; bases unmatched to any gene: 16. The CDR3 has 19 amino acids. Germline V lookup: CDR1 MNHEY, CDR2 SMNVEV (reference sequence). CDR3 residues: CASSRFGTGGLVAQETQYF. The CDR3 DNA sequence: TGTGCCAGCAGTAGATTCGGGACAGGGGGTTTAGTCGCACAAGAGACCCAGTACTTC.

Concerning this clone: In the same sample, other DNA sequences code for this CDR3. The chain recombines TRBV5-6 with TRBJ2-7, with a possible D match to TRBD1 (6 bases). This CDR3 has 12 residues. Trimming pared 3 bases from V and 3 bases from J, leaving 7 bases between. Germline V gene data show CDR1 as SGHDT and CDR2 as YYEEEE. The CDR3, as DNA: TGTGCCAGCAGCTCCAGGGGCTACGAGCAGTACTTC. Translating gives CASSSRGYEQYF.

CDR3 sequence reads: CASSGQGARYF. CDR3 nucleotide sequence: TGTGCCAGCAGTGGACAGGGGGCGCGATATTTT. The chain recombines TRBV2 with TRBJ2-3; TRBD1 matches 10 bases. Germline V CDR1 and CDR2: SNHLY, FYNNEI. The V and J ends lost 4 bases and 15 bases, in that order; junction bases with no gene match: 4. The CDR3 is made up of 11 amino acids.

This clone has a single count. This chain joins TRBV7-2 and TRBJ2-7, with 11 bases identical to TRBD2. Germline lookup yields CDR1 SGHTA and CDR2 FQGNSA. After removal of 1 base from V and 2 bases from J, the junction contained 7 bases not matched to a gene. This CDR3 is 17 amino acids long. The CDR3 DNA follows: TGTGCCAGCAGCTTAGTTGGGACTAGCGGATTCCCCTACGAGCAGTACTTC. This gives the protein CASSLVGTSGFPYEQYF.

The chain has TRBV30 and TRBJ1-2, with 12 bases matching TRBD1. The germline V gene encodes CDR1 GTSNPN and CDR2 SVGIG (reference sequence). This CDR3 has 16 amino acids. With V trimmed by 3 bases and J by 8 bases, 13 bases remained unmatched. The CDR3 loop reads CAWSLLSRDRGRGYTF. The CDR3 DNA reads as TGTGCCTGGAGCCTATTAAGTCGGGACAGGGGGCGAGGCTACACCTTC.

The V and J genes are TRBV11-2 and TRBJ2-3; D might be TRBD2 (6 bases). Germline CDR1 reads SGHAT; CDR2 reads FQNNGV. There are 15 residues in the CDR3. V lost 10 bases to trimming and J lost 4 bases, with 21 bases between them. The CDR3 here is CAKTPRRGAADTQYF. The CDR3 coding sequence is TGTGCCAAAACCCCTCGGAGGGGCGCGGCAGATACGCAGTATTTT.

The DNA for the CDR3 is TGTGCTAGTGGGAGAGACCGTTATGGCTACACCTTC. This translates into CASGRDRYGYTF. The chain couples TRBV12-5 to TRBJ1-2; the D is unclear. This CDR3 contains 12 residues. Germline values: CDR1 LGHNT, CDR2 FRNRAP. Trimming shortened V by 6 bases and J by 5 bases, and 10 bases separated the two germline ends. The variable domain in full, completed from reference TRBV12-5 and TRBJ1-2, reads DARVTQTPRHKVTEMGQEVTMRCQPILGHNTVFWYRQTMMQGLELLAYFRNRAPLDDSGMPKDRFSAEMPDATLATLKIQPSEPRDSAVYFCASGRDRYGYTFGSGTRLTVV.

This clone was picked up one time. This rearrangement joins TRBV4-1 to TRBJ1-2; 10 bases align to TRBD1. Germline V gene sequence: CDR1 MGHRA, CDR2 YSYEKL. The CDR3 length is 16 residues. V lost 4 bases to trimming and J lost 2 bases; unmatched junction nucleotides: 7. DNA of the CDR3: TGCGCCAGCAGCCCCATCGGACAGGGGGAAAACTATGGCTACACCTTC. Its translation: CASSPIGQGENYGYTF.

The J gene is TRBJ1-3, the V gene TRBV5-1; D remains ambiguous. Germline CDR1 and CDR2: SGHRS and YFSETQ. Trimming stripped 3 bases from V and 4 bases from J, with 11 bases between. The CDR3 has 14 residues. The CDR3 protein is CASSSTVQGNTIYF. The CDR3 DNA is TGCGCCAGCAGCTCTACCGTTCAGGGAAACACCATATATTTT.

This clone appeared once. J is TRBJ1-2 and V is TRBV11-2; D is uncertain. Deletions cut 1 base from V and 5 bases from J, with 11 bases between. The V gene's germline CDR1 is SGHAT and CDR2 FQNNGV. The CDR3 runs to 14 residues. DNA of the CDR3: TGTGCCAGCAGCTTAGTGGATGGCGGGTATGGCTACACCTTC. This translates into CASSLVDGGYGYTF.

This sequence joins TRBV11-1 and TRBJ2-7; possibly TRBD1 for D (6 bases). The CDR3 is 14 residues long. Trimming stripped 3 bases from V and 6 bases from J, with 15 bases between. The germline V gene has CDR1 SGHAT and CDR2 FQDESV (reference sequence). The CDR3 nucleotides read TGTGCCAGCAGCTTCGTACAGGGCTTAAGCGAGCAGTACTTC. Protein: CASSFVQGLSEQYF.

This chain uses TRBV9 with TRBJ2-3; the D gene is possibly TRBD1 (6 bases). The V and J ends lost 5 bases and 0 bases respectively, with 13 bases between them. This CDR3 comprises 15 residues. Germline lookup yields CDR1 SGDLS and CDR2 YYNGEE. The CDR3 here is CASRPTGLSTDTQYF. CDR3 in DNA: TGTGCCAGCAGACCAACAGGGCTCAGCACAGATACGCAGTATTTT.

This clone showed up just once. The rearrangement uses TRBV28 and TRBJ2-5, with unresolved D. Germline loops: CDR1 MDHEN, CDR2 SYDVKM. CDR3 length: 14 residues. V was trimmed by 3 bases and J by 5 bases, leaving 13 bases between them. The CDR3 region is CASSFDRRRETQYF. CDR3 nucleotide sequence: TGTGCCAGCAGTTTTGACCGGCGCCGGGAGACCCAGTACTTC.

This sequence joins TRBV21-1 and TRBJ2-7; the table's TRBD2 call for D was not verified on the DNA. TRBV21-1 is a pseudogene segment. This CDR3 has 14 residues. The CDR3 region is CASSKVSSRYEQYF. The CDR3 nucleotides are TGTGCCAGCAGCAAAGTGTCTAGCAGATACGAGCAGTACTTC.

Comment on this clone: This CDR3 is also generated by other DNA sequences in the sample. V usage is TRBV7-9 and J usage is TRBJ2-2; D is perhaps TRBD2 (5 bases). CDR1 and CDR2 from the germline V gene are SEHNR and FQNEAQ (reference sequence). V was pared by 1 base and J by 4 bases, with 7 bases between. The CDR3 spans 14 residues. The CDR3 region is CASSLGEGTGELFF. As DNA, the CDR3 is TGTGCCAGCAGCTTAGGAGAGGGCACCGGGGAGCTGTTTTTT. The entire variable domain, with the rest obtained from reference TRBV7-9 and TRBJ2-2, is as follows: DTGVSQNPRHKITKRGQNVTFRCDPISEHNRLYWYRQTLGQGPEFLTYFQNEAQLEKSRLLSDRFSAERPKGSFSTLEIQRTEQGDSAMYLCASSLGEGTGELFFGEGSRLTVL.

The genes are TRBV2 and TRBJ1-4, with D possibly being TRBD1 (5 bases). Germline CDR1 SNHLY, CDR2 FYNNEI. The V and J ends lost 8 bases and 3 bases respectively, with 10 bases between them. CDR3 length: 13 amino acids. The CDR3 protein is CASGRQSNEKLFF. CDR3 DNA: TGTGCCAGCGGAAGACAGTCTAATGAAAAACTGTTTTTT.

The V call is TRBV28, the J call TRBJ1-5; D remains ambiguous. Trimming took 1 base from V and 6 from J, leaving 10 bases between them. Germline CDR1 reads MDHEN; CDR2 reads SYDVKM. The CDR3 has 14 residues. The CDR3 sequence: CASSLYRGFQPQHF. CDR3 sequence (DNA): TGTGCCAGCAGTTTATACCGGGGTTTTCAGCCCCAGCATTTT.

V and J are TRBV23-1 and TRBJ2-7; 8 nucleotides match TRBD1. TRBV23-1 is an ORF; its function is uncertain. V trimming: 0 bases; J trimming: 6 bases; junction bases outside the gene matches: 10. This CDR3 spans 16 amino acids. The CDR3 nucleotides are TGCGCCAGCAGTCAATCTGGAGACAGGGGATGGGGCGAGCAGTACTTC. This encodes CASSQSGDRGWGEQYF.

V gene TRBV28 combines with J gene TRBJ1-5; D is possibly TRBD1 (6 bases). The V gene's germline CDR1 is MDHEN and CDR2 SYDVKM. Trimming took 3 bases from V and 0 from J, leaving 15 bases between them. CDR3 size: 17 residues. CDR3 bases: TGTGCCAGCAGTTTCGCAGGGGCCGACCCTAGCAATCAGCCCCAGCATTTT. This translates into CASSFAGADPSNQPQHF.

V gene TRBV7-6 combines with J gene TRBJ2-3; 9 nucleotides match TRBD2. Germline loops: CDR1 SGHVS, CDR2 FNYEAQ. Losses at the gene ends were 11 bases for V and 3 bases for J; bases not matched to a gene: 9. CDR3 length: 14 residues. This chain's CDR3 is CASQLAGVTDTQYF. CDR3 DNA sequence: TGTGCCTCTCAGTTAGCGGGAGTTACAGATACGCAGTATTTT.

This chain links TRBV5-8 with TRBJ1-4; D unresolved. Trimming cost V 1 base and J 0 bases, with 7 bases left between them. This CDR3 is built from 15 residues. Germline V gives CDR1 SGHTS, CDR2 YDEGEE. This CDR3 reads CASSLSYATNEKLFF. The CDR3 DNA is TGTGCCAGCAGCTTGTCTTACGCAACTAATGAAAAACTGTTTTTT.

V usage is TRBV14 and J usage is TRBJ1-2; 7 bases match TRBD1. The CDR3 has 15 amino acids. Trimming took 6 bases from V and 4 from J; bases not matched to a gene: 11. The germline CDR1 and CDR2 sequences are SGHDN and FVKESK. The DNA for the CDR3 is TGTGCCAGCAGTACTTACAGGGGTTTGGGCTATGGCTACACCTTC. Translated, it gives CASSTYRGLGYGYTF.

The J gene is TRBJ2-1, the V gene TRBV11-3; D is possibly TRBD2 (5 bases). This CDR3 contains 14 residues. Trimming removed 1 base at V and 5 bases at J, with 9 bases between. Germline CDR1 SGHNT, CDR2 YENEEA. The CDR3 sequence: CASSLGGSDNEQFF. The CDR3 region has the DNA TGTGCCAGCAGCTTAGGCGGGTCAGACAATGAGCAGTTCTTC. The variable domain in full, with the rest retrieved from reference TRBV11-3 and TRBJ2-1, is EAGVVQSPRYKIIEKKQPVAFWCNPISGHNTLYWYLQNLGQGPELLIRYENEEAVDDSQLPKDRFSAERLKGVDSTLKIQPAELGDSAVYLCASSLGGSDNEQFFGPGTRLTVL.

The J gene is TRBJ2-3, the V gene TRBV4-3, with a weak D call TRBD2 (5 bases). V lost 0 bases and J lost 5, with 6 bases in between. This CDR3 region has 13 residues. Germline V gene data show CDR1 as LGHNA and CDR2 as YSLEER. The DNA of the CDR3 is TGCGCCAGCAGCCAAGAGGAGGAAGATACGCAGTATTTT. Protein: CASSQEEEDTQYF.

This sequence joins TRBV6-5 and TRBJ2-5; D not resolved. Trimming left V 6 bases short and J 5 bases short, with 7 bases between. This CDR3 region has 11 residues. Germline values: CDR1 MNHEY, CDR2 SVGAGI. The CDR3 DNA sequence: TGTGCCAGCAGCCCCTTGGAGACCCAGTACTTC. Its protein is CASSPLETQYF.

The genes are TRBV27 and TRBJ2-3; weak D call: TRBD2 (5 bases). This CDR3 is 17 amino acids long. Germline CDR1 MNHEY, CDR2 SMNVEV (reference sequence). V was clipped by 6 bases and J by 0 bases, with 19 bases between them. Here the CDR3 DNA reads TGTGCCAGCAGCTCAGACGATAGGAGGTGGAGCACAGATACGCAGTATTTT. It specifies CASSSDDRRWSTDTQYF.

This clone was counted once. The CDR3 bases are TGTGCCAGCCCTTGTGGGCTGTCAGAGACCCAGTACTTC. Its protein is CASPCGLSETQYF. The chain recombines TRBV27 with TRBJ2-5; D ambiguous. The V end was cut by 8 bases, the J end by 4 bases, with 14 bases between. The germline CDR1 and CDR2 sequences are MNHEY and SMNVEV (reference sequence). The CDR3 is made up of 13 amino acids.

The rearrangement joins TRBV12-5 to TRBJ2-2; D uncertain. The V and J ends lost 0 bases and 2 bases respectively, with 10 bases between them. The CDR3 runs 16 residues. Per germline, CDR1 LGHNT and CDR2 FRNRAP. This chain's CDR3 is CASGLVLGPNTGELFF. The CDR3 nucleotides are TGTGCTAGTGGTTTGGTGTTGGGTCCCAACACCGGGGAGCTGTTTTTT. Full variable domain (missing parts from reference TRBV12-5 and TRBJ2-2): DARVTQTPRHKVTEMGQEVTMRCQPILGHNTVFWYRQTMMQGLELLAYFRNRAPLDDSGMPKDRFSAEMPDATLATLKIQPSEPRDSAVYFCASGLVLGPNTGELFFGEGSRLTVL.